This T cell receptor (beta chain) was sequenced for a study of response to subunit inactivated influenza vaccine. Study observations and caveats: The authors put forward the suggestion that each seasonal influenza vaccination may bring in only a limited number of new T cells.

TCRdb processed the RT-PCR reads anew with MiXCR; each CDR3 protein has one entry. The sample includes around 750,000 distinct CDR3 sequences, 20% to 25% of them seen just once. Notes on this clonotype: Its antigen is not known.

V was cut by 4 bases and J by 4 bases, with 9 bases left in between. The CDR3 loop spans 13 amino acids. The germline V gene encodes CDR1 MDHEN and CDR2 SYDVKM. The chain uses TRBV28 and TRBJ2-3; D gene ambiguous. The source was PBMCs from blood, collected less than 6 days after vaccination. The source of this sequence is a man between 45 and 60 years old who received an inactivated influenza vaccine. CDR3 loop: CASSSPTPDTQYF. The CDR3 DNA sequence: TGTGCCAGCAGTTCCCCCACACCAGATACGCAGTATTTT.